This TCR beta chain was documented in a study of tissue T cells after allogeneic stem cell transplantation. General study findings and limits: Alloreactivity or antigen specificity of tissue TCRs was not determined; some clones might be host cells. The patient cohort was small and clinically heterogeneous, with limited sampling depth. Anatomically similar tissues had similar TCR repertoires within each patient. Tissue-detected TCR repertoire was only partly captured by blood and spleen T cells.

V gave up 1 base and J gave up 0 bases, with 4 bases separating them. CDR3 size: 13 residues. Germline CDR1 reads GKSSPN; CDR2 reads SITVG. Profiling relied on immunoSEQ multiplex PCR, and the TCRdb table lists in-frame clones only, not all of them. The repertoire includes approximately 45,000 clones, over 70% of them detected once, and around 0.52% sits in the top ten. This clone has more than one count but fewer than ten. Antigen: not known. Gene names and germline match the mouse. The read halts 1 residue ahead of the CDR3 end, with the missing end drawn from the germline J gene. Sample: sorted cells pooled from one or two spleens. This sequence joins TRBV31 and TRBJ1-5; D call uncertain. The clonotype comes from a pool of C57BL/6 mice in good health. The CDR3 spells CAWSPNNNQAPLF. The DNA read from the CDR3 is TGTGCCTGGAGTCCGAATAACAACCAGGCTCCGCTT.